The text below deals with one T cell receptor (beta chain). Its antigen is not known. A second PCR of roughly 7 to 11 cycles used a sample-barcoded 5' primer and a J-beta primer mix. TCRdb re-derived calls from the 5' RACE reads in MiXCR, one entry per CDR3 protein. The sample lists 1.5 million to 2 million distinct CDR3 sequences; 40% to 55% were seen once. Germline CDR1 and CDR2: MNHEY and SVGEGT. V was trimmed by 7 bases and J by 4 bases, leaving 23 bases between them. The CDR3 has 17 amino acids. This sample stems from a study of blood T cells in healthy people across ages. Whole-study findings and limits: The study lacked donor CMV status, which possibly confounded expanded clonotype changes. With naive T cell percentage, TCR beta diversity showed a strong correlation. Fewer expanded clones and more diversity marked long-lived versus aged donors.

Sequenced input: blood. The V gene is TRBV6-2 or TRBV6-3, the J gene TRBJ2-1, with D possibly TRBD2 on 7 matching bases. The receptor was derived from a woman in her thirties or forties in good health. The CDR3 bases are TGTGCCAGCAACCGTAACGGTGGCGGGGGCTATTACAATGAGCAGTTCTTC. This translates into CASNRNGGGGYYNEQFF.